The T cell receptor beta chain under discussion was sequenced for a study of T cell responses to AZD1222 COVID-19 vaccine. Study-level findings and limits: With two AZD1222 doses given, Spike-specific TCR breadth and depth both rose. CD4 TCRs associated with vaccination spanned spike, dominating at 160-218 and 743-854. Researchers took repertoire samples only after the peak T cell response had come.

Investigators merged groups given second doses at roughly 4 or roughly 12 weeks. About this clone itself: Its antigen is currently unknown.

Data came from immunoSEQ multiplex PCR; TCRdb stores just in-frame clones and leaves some out. The sample has about 150,000 clones, approximately 88% seen once; the top ten hold roughly 1.1%. The specimen comprised peripheral blood, sampled 28 days after the second AZD1222 dose. This receptor was identified in an adult who received the AZD1222 COVID-19 vaccine.

CDR3: CASQQVITEAFF. CDR3 DNA: TGTGCCAGCCAACAGGTAATTACTGAAGCTTTCTTT. The chain combines TRBV12-3 or TRBV12-4 with TRBJ1-1; possibly TRBD1 for D (5 bases). CDR3 length equals 12 residues. The germline V and J ends were trimmed by 8 bases and 5 bases, with 12 bases remaining between them.